This TCR beta chain is from a study of T cells in Graves' hyperthyroidism and ophthalmopathy. General study points: Among clonotypes expanded in thyroid above 0.001, most were also found in blood. Ophthalmopathy was separated from stable hyperthyroidism by a 13 V-J model.

About this clonotype: The antigen remains unidentified.

RNA transcripts yielded amplified TCR beta CDR3 regions. HTBI primers were the set used in a first-round RT-PCR of the TCR CDR3. TCRdb analysed the multiplex PCR reads with MiXCR anew, one entry per CDR3 protein. The data hold under 550,000 distinct CDR3 sequences, with 15% to 20% observed a single time. Per the germline V gene, CDR1 is SGHTA and CDR2 is FQGTGA. The CDR3 is 17 amino acids. V was pared by 5 bases and J by 6 bases, with 23 bases between. The chain is built from TRBV7-3 and TRBJ2-1, with a possible D match to TRBD2 (7 bases). The sequencing sample was made of blood. This clonotype was obtained from a middle-aged man with Graves' ophthalmopathy. DNA of the CDR3: TGTGCCAGCAGCCTCTCTGGGGGGGGCCACCCCCTCAATGAGCAGTTCTTC. Residues: CASSLSGGGHPLNEQFF.